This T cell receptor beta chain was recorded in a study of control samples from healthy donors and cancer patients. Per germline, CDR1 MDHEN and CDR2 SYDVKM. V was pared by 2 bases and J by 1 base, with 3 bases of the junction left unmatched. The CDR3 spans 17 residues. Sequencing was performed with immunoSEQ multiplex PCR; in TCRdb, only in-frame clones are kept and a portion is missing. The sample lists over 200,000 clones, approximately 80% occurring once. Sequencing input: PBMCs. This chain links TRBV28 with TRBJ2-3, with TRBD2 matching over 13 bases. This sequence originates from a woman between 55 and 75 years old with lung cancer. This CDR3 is CASSLPGLAGRTDTQYF. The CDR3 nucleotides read TGTGCCAGCAGTTTACCGGGACTAGCGGGACGCACAGATACGCAGTATTTT.